Below, 7 T cell receptor beta chains from the same sample are listed, as sequenced in a study of T cells after yellow fever vaccination (dated by TCRdb to the late 2010s). Libraries came from 5' RACE. Sequenced using an Illumina HiSeq 2500. TCRdb took the public reads, trimmed them with fastp at Q25, ran MiXCR for clone calling and kept in-frame beta chains. Here each entry gathers all rows of one CDR3 protein and keeps the most common genes and DNA. The sample table lists a few hundred thousand distinct CDR3 sequences, 8% to 10% of them with a count of one. The top ten constitute roughly 18% of the sample. This specimen's treatment or condition label, per the study, means: live attenuated yellow fever vaccine strain. Sequenced material: PBMCs, taken on the day of the first yellow fever vaccination. The origin of the receptors is a man younger than 35 who received the YFV17D yellow fever vaccine.

This clonotype has a handful of counts. CDR3 nucleotides: TGTGCCAGCAGCGGGCAGGGACGTGGGAAACTGTTTTTT. It is translated as CASSGQGRGKLFF. J is TRBJ1-4 and V is TRBV6-6; maybe TRBD1 (5 bases). The CDR3 sequence is 13 residues long. V shed 6 bases and J shed 11 bases, with 16 bases lying between them. CDR1 and CDR2 (germline): MNHNY, SVGAGI (reference sequence).

V and J are TRBV27 and TRBJ1-6; TRBD1 agrees at 7 bases. Germline V CDR1 and CDR2: MNHEY, SMNVEV (reference sequence). The CDR3 runs 15 residues. J was trimmed by 6 bases and V by 6 bases; bases with no gene match: 8. The chain's CDR3 is CASRVGGQINSPLHF. The DNA of the CDR3 is TGTGCCAGCAGGGTAGGGGGACAGATTAATTCACCCCTCCACTTT.

This clonotype appeared a few times. The chain uses TRBV7-3 and TRBJ2-5; no definite D call. This CDR3 has 15 amino acids. Looked up from germline, CDR1 is SGHTA and CDR2 is FQGTGA. Trimming took 2 bases from V and 5 from J, leaving 15 bases between them. CDR3 bases: TGTGCCAGCAGCTTACATCCAGCGCCGGGTGAGACCCAGTACTTC. It specifies CASSLHPAPGETQYF.

This clonotype has just a few counts. The chain carries TRBV19 and TRBJ1-5; 7 nucleotides agree with TRBD1. Germline values: CDR1 LNHDA, CDR2 SQIVND (reference sequence). This CDR3 has 14 amino acids. Trimming cost V 4 bases and J 9 bases; bases outside gene matches: 9. CDR3 bases: TGTGCCAGTAGTACCGACAGGGAGTTGGTGCCCCAGCATTTT. It yields the protein CASSTDRELVPQHF.

This clonotype was seen more than once but under ten times. The rearrangement joins TRBV5-6 to TRBJ2-5; 9 positions match TRBD2. V shed 4 bases and J 2 bases; nucleotides not matched to a gene: 6. Germline values: CDR1 SGHDT, CDR2 YYEEEE. The CDR3 runs 15 residues. CDR3 protein: CASSISGGSQETQYF. As DNA, the CDR3 is TGTGCCAGCAGCATTAGCGGGGGATCTCAAGAGACCCAGTACTTC.

The V gene is TRBV6-1, the J gene TRBJ2-7; 10 positions agree with TRBD2. Germline V gene sequence: CDR1 MNHNS, CDR2 SASEGT. The CDR3 runs to 16 residues. V trimming: 6 bases; J trimming: 0 bases; junction bases outside the gene matches: 8. The DNA of the CDR3 is TGTGCCAGCAGCAATATAGCGGGGGGCCTCTCCTACGAGCAGTACTTC. This gives the protein CASSNIAGGLSYEQYF.

J is TRBJ1-1 and V is TRBV2; D not resolved. The CDR3 is 13 amino acids. V was cut by 4 bases and J by 1 base, with 7 bases left in between. Germline V gene data show CDR1 as SNHLY and CDR2 as FYNNEI. CDR3 DNA: TGTGCCAGCAGTGTATGGGGGAACACTGAAGCTTTCTTT. It translates to CASSVWGNTEAFF.